The sample holds a few counts of the clone carrying this TCR beta chain. The investigators reverse transcribed all of the isolated RNA, so they sequenced expressed TCRB transcripts. Data came from immunoSEQ multiplex PCR; TCRdb stores just in-frame clones and leaves some out. The sample records fewer than 500,000 clones, 14% being singletons. The data were obtained in a study of beta chain features in type 1 diabetes. Germline loops: CDR1 SGDLS, CDR2 YYNGEE. The CDR3 length is 19 residues. Trimming cost V 0 bases and J 4 bases; bases outside gene matches: 11. This sequence was found in a man in his thirties or forties in good health. Sequenced sample: naive CD4+ T cells from blood. V usage is TRBV9 and J usage is TRBJ2-6, with 9 bases identical to TRBD2. The CDR3 coding sequence is TGTGCCAGCAGCGTAGGAACTAGCGGGCCGGGTTCCGGGGCCAACGTCCTGACTTTC. Translation gives CASSVGTSGPGSGANVLTF. The whole variable domain, filled in from reference TRBV9 and TRBJ2-6, reads DSGVTQTPKHLITATGQRVTLRCSPRSGDLSVYWYQQSLDQGLQFLIQYYNGEERAKGNILERFSAQQFPDLHSELNLSSLELGDSALYFCASSVGTSGPGSGANVLTFGAGSRLTVL.